The 2 T cell receptor beta chains presented below share a single source sample, sequenced in a study of T cells in Graves' hyperthyroidism and ophthalmopathy. Researchers amplified the TCR beta CDR3 regions from RNA transcripts. TCR CDR3 underwent first-round RT-PCR with the HTBI primer set. Each CDR3 protein gets one entry after TCRdb re-called the multiplex PCR reads with MiXCR. This sample has under 250,000 distinct CDR3 sequences, with around a sixth found just once. The sample consisted of blood. These receptors were taken from a woman aged 50 to 60 with Graves' hyperthyroidism.

The chain uses TRBV6-1 and TRBJ2-7; D is unresolved. The V end lost 5 bases, the J end lost 9 bases, and 20 bases lay between the germline ends. This CDR3 contains 14 residues. Germline CDR1 MNHNS, CDR2 SASEGT. CDR3 protein: CASSLGRPFKGQYF. DNA of the CDR3: TGTGCCAGCAGTCTCGGACGCCCGTTTAAGGGGCAGTACTTC.

In this sample, this clonotype turned up a few times. Relative to the germline gene, one junction end is altered; a read error may explain this. The chain is built from TRBV7-8 and TRBJ1-1; no firm D call. The germline V gene has CDR1 SGHVS and CDR2 FQNEAQ. The CDR3 length is 14 residues. CDR3 bases: TGTGCCGGCAGCTTAGCCAGTCTGAACACTGAAGCTTTCTTT. Translating it yields CAGSLASLNTEAFF.